What follows are 25 T cell receptor beta chains derived from one specimen sequenced in a study of cytomegalovirus exposure and HLA in healthy donors. It was with 60 Vbeta and 13 Jbeta primers that the PCR ran. Repertoires were generated with immunoSEQ multiplex PCR, while TCRdb's copy carries only in-frame clones and drops some. This table holds 200,000 to 250,000 clones, more than 75% found once. The specimen sequenced was PBMCs. The receptors shown here come from a human donor in good health.

This clone was found once. The V gene is TRBV7-9, the J gene TRBJ2-7; TRBD1 aligns across 8 bases. Per germline, CDR1 SEHNR and CDR2 FQNEAQ (reference sequence). The CDR3 extends over 18 amino acids. The V and J ends lost 5 bases and 2 bases, in that order; junction bases with no gene match: 17. CDR3 residues: CASSPSPSVGTGTYEQYF. The CDR3 coding sequence is TGTGCCAGCAGCCCTAGCCCCTCGGTGGGGACAGGAACCTACGAGCAGTACTTC.

The chain uses TRBV4-2 and TRBJ2-7; D is perhaps TRBD2 (5 bases). Germline-derived CDR1 and CDR2 are LGHNA and YNFKEQ. The CDR3 contains 15 residues. Trimming removed 4 bases from V and 1 base from J, with 14 bases in between. This CDR3 is CASSLLPAESYEQYF. DNA of the CDR3: TGTGCCAGCAGCCTGTTGCCAGCGGAATCCTACGAGCAGTACTTC.

A note on this clone: The sample holds other DNA sequences that translate to the same CDR3. This chain links TRBV20-1 with TRBJ2-7, with D unresolved. Germline CDR1 DFQATT, CDR2 SNEGSKA (reference sequence). The CDR3 loop spans 11 amino acids. The V gene lost 1 base and the J gene lost 5 bases, with 6 bases spanning the gap. The CDR3 DNA reads TGCAGTGCTAGAGGAGGTGACGAGCAGTACTTC. This gives the protein CSARGGDEQYF.

J is TRBJ1-2 and V is TRBV6-6; TRBD1 might be the D (5 bases). CDR1 is MNHNY, CDR2 SVGAGI, per germline (reference sequence). The CDR3 is 13 amino acids. The V end was cut by 7 bases, the J end by 0 bases, with 9 bases between. The CDR3 DNA follows: TGTGCCAGCACCCAAGGGGCTAACTATGGCTACACCTTC. Its translation is CASTQGANYGYTF.

The sample holds a few counts of this clone. The rearrangement links TRBV27 to TRBJ2-5; TRBD1 aligns across 9 bases. Germline V lookup: CDR1 MNHEY, CDR2 SMNVEV (reference sequence). The trim removed 6 bases at V and 5 bases at J, leaving 7 bases unmatched. There are 14 residues in the CDR3. The chain's CDR3 is CASSQDRGWETQYF. CDR3 nucleotide sequence: TGTGCCAGCAGCCAAGACAGGGGGTGGGAGACCCAGTACTTC.

The V and J genes are TRBV30 and TRBJ2-2; TRBD1 agrees at 11 bases. Germline CDR1 GTSNPN, CDR2 SVGIG (reference sequence). Unmatched junction bases numbered 8, after V lost 0 bases and J lost 2 bases. CDR3 size: 18 residues. This chain's CDR3 is CAWSVPWGQGGNTGELFF. The CDR3 DNA is TGTGCCTGGAGTGTACCGTGGGGACAGGGGGGAAACACCGGGGAGCTGTTTTTT.

The V and J genes are TRBV7-2 and TRBJ2-1; TRBD2 matches at 7 bases. Germline V CDR1 and CDR2: SGHTA, FQGNSA. The V and J ends lost 5 bases and 12 bases, in that order; junction bases with no gene match: 16. The CDR3 totals 15 residues. CDR3: CASSPAVGGRQGQFF. The CDR3 nucleotides are TGTGCCAGCAGCCCCGCGGTGGGCGGGAGACAAGGGCAGTTCTTC. The whole variable domain, filled in from reference TRBV7-2 and TRBJ2-1, reads GAGVSQSPSNKVTEKGKDVELRCDPISGHTALYWYRQSLGQGLEFLIYFQGNSAPDKSGLPSDRFSAERTGGSVSTLTIQRTQQEDSAVYLCASSPAVGGRQGQFFGPGTRLTVL.

V and J are TRBV28 and TRBJ2-1; 7 nucleotides match TRBD2. V was clipped by 2 bases and J by 4 bases; unmatched bases: 8. CDR3 length equals 16 residues. The germline V gene has CDR1 MDHEN and CDR2 SYDVKM. The CDR3, as DNA: TGTGCCAGCAGTTTACATCGGCTAGCGGATTACAATGAGCAGTTCTTC. Protein sequence: CASSLHRLADYNEQFF.

The chain recombines TRBV7-2 with TRBJ2-3; D perhaps matches TRBD2 (5 bases). CDR3 length: 14 residues. The V end lost 3 bases, the J end lost 5 bases, and 12 bases lay between the germline ends. The germline gives CDR1 SGHTA, CDR2 FQGNSA. In DNA form, the CDR3 reads TGTGCCAGCAGCTTCGGGCTAGCTGAAGATACGCAGTATTTT. Translation: CASSFGLAEDTQYF.

This sequence joins TRBV5-4 and TRBJ1-3, with 7 bases fitting TRBD1. V shed 4 bases and J 4 bases; nucleotides not matched to a gene: 5. The germline V gene encodes CDR1 SGHNT and CDR2 YYREEE (reference sequence). The CDR3 length is 14 residues. CDR3 sequence reads: CASSRGQEGNTIYF. The DNA of the CDR3 is TGTGCCAGCAGCCGAGGACAGGAAGGAAACACCATATATTTT.

This chain connects TRBV11-2 to TRBJ1-1, with D possibly matching TRBD1 (5 bases). Germline loops: CDR1 SGHAT, CDR2 FQNNGV. V was shortened by 5 bases and J by 0 bases, with 13 bases between the two germline ends. The CDR3 totals 15 residues. Written as DNA, the CDR3 is TGTGCCAGCAGCCGAGGAGGGACGGTGAACACTGAAGCTTTCTTT. It is translated as CASSRGGTVNTEAFF. Looking up the rest from reference TRBV11-2 and TRBJ1-1 gives the full variable domain: EAGVAQSPRYKIIEKRQSVAFWCNPISGHATLYWYQQILGQGPKLLIQFQNNGVVDDSQLPKDRFSAERLKGVDSTLKIQPAKLEDSAVYLCASSRGGTVNTEAFFGQGTRLTVV.

V is TRBV28 and J is TRBJ1-2; TRBD1 matches at 9 bases. The CDR3 length is 12 residues. From germline, CDR1 is MDHEN and CDR2 SYDVKM. The V and J ends lost 8 bases and 6 bases, in that order; junction bases with no gene match: 4. The CDR3, as DNA: TGTGCCAGCGGGAGGACAGGGGATGGCTACACCTTC. This encodes CASGRTGDGYTF.

The chain combines TRBV27 with TRBJ2-7; the match to TRBD1 covers 7 bases. The CDR3 sequence is 14 residues long. V shed 6 bases and J 4 bases; nucleotides not matched to a gene: 9. Germline lookup yields CDR1 MNHEY and CDR2 SMNVEV (reference sequence). DNA for the CDR3: TGTGCCAGCAGGTGGACAGGAGCCGCTTACGAGCAGTACTTC. It codes for CASRWTGAAYEQYF.

A word on this clone: The junction differs from germline at one of its ends, possibly a read error. The chain recombines TRBV7-7 with TRBJ2-1; TRBD1 agrees at 7 bases. CDR3 length equals 15 residues. CDR1 is SSHAT and CDR2 is FNYEAQ in the germline V gene (reference sequence). CDR3 nucleotide sequence: TGTGCTAGCAGAACCGACAGGGACACCTACAATGAGCAGTTCTTC. This translates into CASRTDRDTYNEQFF.

J is TRBJ2-2 and V is TRBV7-9; perhaps TRBD1 as D (6 bases). The ends were cut back, 5 bases at V and 6 bases at J, with 16 bases in the middle. Germline V gives CDR1 SEHNR, CDR2 FQNEAQ (reference sequence). CDR3 size: 15 residues. DNA of the CDR3: TGTGCCAGCAGCCTATCGACAGGCAAGGCCGGGGAGCTGTTTTTT. Residues: CASSLSTGKAGELFF.

This clone has just a few counts. CDR3 protein: CASSLVLARAGDAQYF. The CDR3 DNA is TGTGCCAGCAGTTTAGTCCTAGCCCGGGCAGGGGATGCCCAGTACTTC. The genes are TRBV28 and TRBJ2-5, with a tentative D call TRBD1 (6 bases). CDR1 MDHEN and CDR2 SYDVKM come from the germline V gene. CDR3 length: 16 residues. The V end lost 2 bases, the J end lost 9 bases, and 22 bases lay between the germline ends.

The chain combines TRBV7-9 with TRBJ2-1, with D possibly being TRBD1 (5 bases). CDR1 is SEHNR, CDR2 FQNEAQ, per germline (reference sequence). CDR3 length: 14 amino acids. V was shortened by 5 bases and J by 0 bases, with 8 bases between the two germline ends. The CDR3 nucleotides read TGTGCCAGCAGCCCCGACAGCTCCTACAATGAGCAGTTCTTC. The encoded protein is CASSPDSSYNEQFF.

V and J are TRBV7-9 and TRBJ2-1; D is possibly TRBD1 (5 bases). Trimming took 0 bases from V and 3 from J, leaving 12 bases between them. CDR3 length equals 16 residues. Germline loops: CDR1 SEHNR, CDR2 FQNEAQ (reference sequence). CDR3 loop: CASSLAGQTVYNEQFF. The CDR3, as DNA: TGTGCCAGCAGCTTAGCTGGACAAACCGTCTACAATGAGCAGTTCTTC.

The chain combines TRBV13 with TRBJ1-2; no clear D gene. Per the germline V gene, CDR1 is PRHDT and CDR2 is FYEKMQ (reference sequence). There are 13 residues in the CDR3. Trimming took 3 bases from V and 8 from J, leaving 13 bases between them. The CDR3 DNA reads as TGTGCCAGCAGCTTTTCAACGAGGCACGGCTACACCTTC. Residues: CASSFSTRHGYTF.

The chain recombines TRBV2 with TRBJ2-7; D may be TRBD1 (6 bases). Looked up from germline, CDR1 is SNHLY and CDR2 is FYNNEI. Deletions cut 4 bases from V and 6 bases from J, with 13 bases between. The CDR3 extends over 13 amino acids. CDR3: CASSVGGSAEQYF. CDR3 nucleotides: TGTGCCAGCAGTGTTGGGGGCTCGGCCGAGCAGTACTTC.

The V call is TRBV12-5, the J call TRBJ2-5, with D possibly being TRBD1 (6 bases). The germline gives CDR1 LGHNT, CDR2 FRNRAP. V was cut by 0 bases and J by 4 bases, with 12 bases left in between. The CDR3 totals 15 residues. The CDR3 nucleotides are TGTGCTAGTGGTTTGGTAACAACAGGGTCAGAGACCCAGTACTTC. It yields the protein CASGLVTTGSETQYF.

The chain couples TRBV19 to TRBJ1-5; TRBD1 is a possible D gene (6 bases). Between the trimmed V and J ends, which lost 2 bases and 2 bases, there was a span of 16 bases. Germline loops: CDR1 LNHDA, CDR2 SQIVND (reference sequence). This CDR3 spans 17 amino acids. The CDR3 region is CASSIRRGAGGNQPQHF. The DNA for the CDR3 is TGTGCCAGTAGTATAAGACGGGGGGCTGGGGGCAATCAGCCCCAGCATTTT. Complete variable domain (other parts from reference TRBV19 and TRBJ1-5): DGGITQSPKYLFRKEGQNVTLSCEQNLNHDAMYWYRQDPGQGLRLIYYSQIVNDFQKGDIAEGYSVSREKKESFPLTVTSAQKNPTAFYLCASSIRRGAGGNQPQHFGDGTRLSIL.

This sequence joins TRBV7-9 and TRBJ2-5; D is perhaps TRBD2 (7 bases). With 5 bases removed from V and 4 bases from J, the gap between germline ends came to 17 bases. Germline V gene data show CDR1 as SEHNR and CDR2 as FQNEAQ (reference sequence). This CDR3 region has 15 residues. In nucleotides, the CDR3 is TGTGCCAGCAGCCCGTTTACAGGGAGGGGAGAGACCCAGTACTTC. Translating it yields CASSPFTGRGETQYF.

The J gene is TRBJ2-5, the V gene TRBV30; D is possibly TRBD2 (5 bases). The DNA end favors TRBJ2-7, so the J call may be wrong. Germline V CDR1 and CDR2: GTSNPN, SVGIG (reference sequence). The CDR3 loop spans 14 amino acids. CDR3 in DNA: TGTGCCTGGCACCGGGGTCATATTTCCTACGAGCAGTACTTC. Its protein product is CAWHRGHISYEQYF.

The rearrangement links TRBV5-8 to TRBJ2-7; tentative D call: TRBD2 (5 bases). CDR1 and CDR2 from the germline V gene are SGHTS and YDEGEE. V was trimmed by 0 bases and J by 3 bases, leaving 13 bases between them. CDR3 length: 15 residues. The DNA for the CDR3 is TGTGCCAGCAGCTTGGGAGCGGCCCCCGACTACGAGCAGTACTTC. The encoded protein is CASSLGAAPDYEQYF.